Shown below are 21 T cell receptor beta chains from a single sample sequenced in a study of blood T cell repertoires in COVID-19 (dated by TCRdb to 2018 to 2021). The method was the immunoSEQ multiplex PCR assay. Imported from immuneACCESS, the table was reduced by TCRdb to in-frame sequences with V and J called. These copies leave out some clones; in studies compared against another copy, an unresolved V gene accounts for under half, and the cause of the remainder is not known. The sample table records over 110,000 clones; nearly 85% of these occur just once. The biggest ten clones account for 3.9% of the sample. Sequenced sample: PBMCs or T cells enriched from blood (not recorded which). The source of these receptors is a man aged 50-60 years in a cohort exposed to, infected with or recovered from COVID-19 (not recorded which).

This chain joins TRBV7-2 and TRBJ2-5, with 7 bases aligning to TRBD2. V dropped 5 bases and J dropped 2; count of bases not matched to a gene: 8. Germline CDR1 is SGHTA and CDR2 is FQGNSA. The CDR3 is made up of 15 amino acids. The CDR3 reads CASSRVSGGQETQYF. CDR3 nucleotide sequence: TGTGCCAGCAGCCGCGTATCGGGGGGTCAAGAGACCCAGTACTTC.

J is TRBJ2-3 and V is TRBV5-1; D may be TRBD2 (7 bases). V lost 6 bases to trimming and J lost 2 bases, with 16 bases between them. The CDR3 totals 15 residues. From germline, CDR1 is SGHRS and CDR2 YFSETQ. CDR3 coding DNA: TGCGCCAGCAAATGGGGGGGGGCGAACACAGATACGCAGTATTTT. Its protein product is CASKWGGANTDTQYF.

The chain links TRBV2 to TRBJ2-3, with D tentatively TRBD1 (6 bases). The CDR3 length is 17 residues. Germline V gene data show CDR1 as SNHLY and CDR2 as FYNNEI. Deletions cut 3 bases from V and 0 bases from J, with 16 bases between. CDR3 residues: CASSDTVAGASTDTQYF. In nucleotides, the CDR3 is TGTGCCAGCAGTGATACGGTGGCAGGGGCTAGCACAGATACGCAGTATTTT.

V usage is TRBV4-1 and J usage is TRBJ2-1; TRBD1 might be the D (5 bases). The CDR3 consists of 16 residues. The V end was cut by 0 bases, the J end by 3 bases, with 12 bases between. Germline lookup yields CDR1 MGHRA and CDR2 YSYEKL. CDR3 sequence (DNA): TGCGCCAGCAGCCAAGAGGCAACAGGACACTACAATGAGCAGTTCTTC. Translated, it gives CASSQEATGHYNEQFF.

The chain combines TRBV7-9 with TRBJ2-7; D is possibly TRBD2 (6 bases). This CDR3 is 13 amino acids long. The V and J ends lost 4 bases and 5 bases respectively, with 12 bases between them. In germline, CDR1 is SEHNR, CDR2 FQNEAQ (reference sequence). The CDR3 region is CASSSGVADEQYF. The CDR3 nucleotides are TGTGCCAGCAGCTCGGGAGTAGCGGACGAGCAGTACTTC.

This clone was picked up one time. CDR3 loop: CASSIGGNTGELFF. The CDR3 DNA is TGTGCCAGTAGTATAGGAGGGAACACCGGGGAGCTGTTTTTT. V gene TRBV19 combines with J gene TRBJ2-2; no clear D. The V gene's germline CDR1 is LNHDA and CDR2 SQIVND (reference sequence). The CDR3 extends over 14 amino acids. Trimming removed 1 base from V and 1 base from J, with 4 bases in between. The variable domain in full, with the rest retrieved from reference TRBV19 and TRBJ2-2, is DGGITQSPKYLFRKEGQNVTLSCEQNLNHDAMYWYRQDPGQGLRLIYYSQIVNDFQKGDIAEGYSVSREKKESFPLTVTSAQKNPTAFYLCASSIGGNTGELFFGEGSRLTVL.

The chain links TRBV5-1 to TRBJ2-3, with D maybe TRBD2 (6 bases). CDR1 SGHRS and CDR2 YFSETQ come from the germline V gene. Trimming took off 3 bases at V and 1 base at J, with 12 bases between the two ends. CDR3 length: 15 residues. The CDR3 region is CASSYRDLRTDTQYF. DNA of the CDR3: TGCGCCAGCAGCTACCGGGACTTACGCACAGATACGCAGTATTTT.

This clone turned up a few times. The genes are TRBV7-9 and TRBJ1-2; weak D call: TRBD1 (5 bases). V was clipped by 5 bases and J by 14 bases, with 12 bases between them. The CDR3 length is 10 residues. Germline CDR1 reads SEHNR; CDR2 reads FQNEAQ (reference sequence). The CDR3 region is CASSRWGFTF. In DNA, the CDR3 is TGTGCCAGCAGCCGGTGGGGCTTTACCTTC.

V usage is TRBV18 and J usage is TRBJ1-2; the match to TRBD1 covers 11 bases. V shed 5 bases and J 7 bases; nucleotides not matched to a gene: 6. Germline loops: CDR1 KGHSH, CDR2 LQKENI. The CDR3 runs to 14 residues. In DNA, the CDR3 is TGTGCCAGCTCATTGGGACAGGGGGTAATTGGCTACACCTTC. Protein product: CASSLGQGVIGYTF.

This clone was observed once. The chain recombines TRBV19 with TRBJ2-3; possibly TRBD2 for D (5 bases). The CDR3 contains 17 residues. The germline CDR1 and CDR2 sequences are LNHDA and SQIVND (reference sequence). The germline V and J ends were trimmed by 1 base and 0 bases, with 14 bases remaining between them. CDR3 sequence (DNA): TGTGCCAGTAGTATAGCCGCCCGGGGTCTAAGCACAGATACGCAGTATTTT. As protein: CASSIAARGLSTDTQYF.

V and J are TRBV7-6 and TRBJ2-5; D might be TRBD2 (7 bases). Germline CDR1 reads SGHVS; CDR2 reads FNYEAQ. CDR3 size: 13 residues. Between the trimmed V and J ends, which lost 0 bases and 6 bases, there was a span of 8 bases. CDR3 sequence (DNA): TGTGCCAGCAGCTTAGCGGGGGGGCAGACCCAGTACTTC. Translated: CASSLAGGQTQYF.

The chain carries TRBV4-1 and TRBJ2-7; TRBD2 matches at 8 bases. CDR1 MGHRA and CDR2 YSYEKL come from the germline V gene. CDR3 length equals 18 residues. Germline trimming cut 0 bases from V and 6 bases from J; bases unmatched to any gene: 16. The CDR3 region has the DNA TGCGCCAGCAGCCAAGATTATCGGGGGGGCGGGAGTGGCGCCGAGCAGTACTTC. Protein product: CASSQDYRGGGSGAEQYF.

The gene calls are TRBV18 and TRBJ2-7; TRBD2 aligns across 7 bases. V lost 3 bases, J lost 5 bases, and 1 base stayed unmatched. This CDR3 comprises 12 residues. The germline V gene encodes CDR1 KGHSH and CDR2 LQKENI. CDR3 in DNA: TGTGCCAGCTCACCCGGGGGGAACGAGCAGTACTTC. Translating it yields CASSPGGNEQYF.

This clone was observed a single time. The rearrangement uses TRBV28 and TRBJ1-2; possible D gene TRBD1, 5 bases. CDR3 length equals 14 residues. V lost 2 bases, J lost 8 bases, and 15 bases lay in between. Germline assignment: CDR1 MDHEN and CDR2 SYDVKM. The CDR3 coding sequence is TGTGCCAGCAGTTTAAATCCGGGGGAAGGCGGCTACACCTTC. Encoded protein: CASSLNPGEGGYTF.

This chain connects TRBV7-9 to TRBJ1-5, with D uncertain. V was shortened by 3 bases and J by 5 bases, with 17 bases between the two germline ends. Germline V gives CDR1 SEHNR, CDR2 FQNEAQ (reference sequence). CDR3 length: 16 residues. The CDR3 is CASSFGERARDQPQHF. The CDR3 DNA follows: TGTGCCAGCAGCTTTGGTGAGAGGGCGCGGGATCAGCCCCAGCATTTT.

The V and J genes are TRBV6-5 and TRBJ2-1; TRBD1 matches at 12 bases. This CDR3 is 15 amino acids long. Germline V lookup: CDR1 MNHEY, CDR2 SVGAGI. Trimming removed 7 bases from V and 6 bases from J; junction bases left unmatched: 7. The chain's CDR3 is CASNLPGQGANEQFF. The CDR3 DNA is TGTGCCAGCAACTTACCGGGACAGGGGGCCAATGAGCAGTTCTTC.

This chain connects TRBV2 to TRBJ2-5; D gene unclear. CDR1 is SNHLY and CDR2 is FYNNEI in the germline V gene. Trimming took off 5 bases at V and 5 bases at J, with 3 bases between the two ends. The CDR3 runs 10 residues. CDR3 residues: CASSPETQYF. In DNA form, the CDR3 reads TGTGCCAGCAGTCCTGAGACCCAGTACTTC.

The CDR3 DNA reads as TGCGCCAGCAGCAGCCCGGGACAGGAGTACTACGAGCAGTACTTC. Protein: CASSSPGQEYYEQYF. The chain has TRBV4-1 and TRBJ2-7; the match to TRBD1 covers 8 bases. Germline-derived CDR1 and CDR2 are MGHRA and YSYEKL. V shed 5 bases and J 3 bases; nucleotides not matched to a gene: 9. The CDR3 is 15 amino acids.

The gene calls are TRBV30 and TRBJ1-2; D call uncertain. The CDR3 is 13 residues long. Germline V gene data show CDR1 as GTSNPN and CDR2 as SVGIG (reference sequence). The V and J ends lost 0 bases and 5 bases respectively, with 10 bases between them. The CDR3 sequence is CAWSVAANYGYTF. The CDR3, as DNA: TGTGCCTGGAGTGTGGCCGCCAATTATGGCTACACCTTC.

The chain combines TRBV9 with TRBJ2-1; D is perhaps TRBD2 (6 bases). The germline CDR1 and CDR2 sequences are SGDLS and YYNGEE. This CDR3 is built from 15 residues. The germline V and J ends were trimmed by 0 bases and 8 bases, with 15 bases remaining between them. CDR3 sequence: CASSVGVGGMYEQFF. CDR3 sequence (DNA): TGTGCCAGCAGCGTAGGAGTGGGGGGTATGTATGAGCAGTTCTTC.

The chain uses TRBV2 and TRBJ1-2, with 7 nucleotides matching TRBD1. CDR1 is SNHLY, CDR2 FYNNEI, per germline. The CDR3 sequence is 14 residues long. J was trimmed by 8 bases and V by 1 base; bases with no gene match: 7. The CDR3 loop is CASSEVGQVDGYTF. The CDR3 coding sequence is TGTGCCAGCAGTGAAGTCGGACAGGTCGACGGCTACACCTTC.